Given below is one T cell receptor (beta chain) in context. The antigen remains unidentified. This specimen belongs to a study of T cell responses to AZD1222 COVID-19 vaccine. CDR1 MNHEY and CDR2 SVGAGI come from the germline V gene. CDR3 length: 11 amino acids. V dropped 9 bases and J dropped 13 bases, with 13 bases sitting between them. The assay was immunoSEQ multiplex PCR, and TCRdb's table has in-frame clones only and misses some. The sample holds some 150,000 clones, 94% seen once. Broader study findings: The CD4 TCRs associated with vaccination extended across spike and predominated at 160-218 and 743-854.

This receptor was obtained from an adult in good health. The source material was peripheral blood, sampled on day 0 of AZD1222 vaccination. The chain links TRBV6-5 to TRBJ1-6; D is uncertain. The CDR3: CASGEAAPLHF. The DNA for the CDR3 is TGTGCCAGTGGGGAGGCAGCGCCCCTCCACTTT.